Listed below are T cell receptor beta chains from one sample, sequenced in a study of human T cells and chemical hapten exposure. TCRdb reprocessed the RACE reads via MiXCR and lists one record per CDR3 protein. Of approximately 60,000 distinct CDR3 sequences in the sample, about 10% were seen once. The sample consisted of whole blood, taken in connection with sensitization to the hapten diphenylcyclopropenone (DPC). The receptor set was obtained from a woman between 35 and 50 years old with alopecia areata. Some clones in this sample may be carry-over from other donors' samples. Both conserved end residues are part of each CDR3. The D gene is left open where the match is weak. Size values are once, few and many counts, or a class for expanded clones, and some rows have none.

d_call	v_call	j_call	clone_size	cdr3_aa	cdr3_nt
TRBD2	TRBV5-1	TRBJ2-1	many	CASSHIAGADNEQFF	TGCGCCAGCAGCCACATAGCGGGAGCGGACAATGAGCAGTTCTTC
.	TRBV28	TRBJ2-2	many	CASTQGGVGGELFF	TGTGCCAGCACCCAAGGGGGGGTCGGCGGGGAGCTGTTTTTT
.	TRBV30	TRBJ1-6	few	CAWSVTREDSPLHF	TGTGCCTGGAGTGTGACCAGGGAGGATTCACCCCTCCACTTT
.	TRBV27	TRBJ2-3	few	CASSFISNTDTQYF	TGTGCCAGCAGTTTCATATCAAACACAGATACGCAGTATTTT
.	TRBV30	TRBJ2-3	many	CAWSVLSRDTDTQYF	TGTGCCTGGAGTGTACTATCTCGGGACACAGATACGCAGTATTTT
.	TRBV29-1	TRBJ1-2	.	CSVAQGSYGYTF	TGCAGCGTCGCCCAGGGGAGCTATGGCTACACCTTC
.	TRBV7-9	TRBJ2-7	.	CASSLGPAGEQYF	TGTGCCAGCAGCTTAGGTCCAGCAGGGGAGCAGTACTTC
TRBD1	TRBV3-1	TRBJ1-6	.	CASSPGTGGSSYNSPLHF	TGTGCCAGCAGCCCCGGGACAGGGGGGAGCTCCTATAATTCACCCCTCCACTTT
.	TRBV2	TRBJ1-1	many	CASSANPGYTEAFF	TGTGCCAGCAGTGCCAACCCGGGGTACACTGAAGCTTTCTTT
.	TRBV20-1	TRBJ1-1	few	CSAGLGVNTEAFF	TGCAGTGCGGGACTCGGGGTGAACACTGAAGCTTTCTTT
.	TRBV10-2	TRBJ2-7	many	CASSARTARGEQYF	TGCGCCAGCAGTGCTAGGACAGCCCGTGGAGAGCAGTACTTC
.	TRBV7-2	TRBJ2-3	few	CASSPSGHTTDTQYF	TGTGCCAGCAGCCCCAGCGGGCATACCACAGATACGCAGTATTTT
.	TRBV27	TRBJ2-3	few	CASSLGSGTQYF	TGTGCCAGCAGTTTAGGGTCTGGTACGCAGTATTTT
.	TRBV11-2	TRBJ2-1	few	CASRKTTMVSYNEQFF	TGTGCCAGCAGAAAGACCACCATGGTTTCCTACAATGAGCAGTTCTTC
.	TRBV29-1	TRBJ1-6	.	CSVGGGRGSPLHF	TGCAGCGTCGGAGGGGGGCGCGGGTCACCCCTCCACTTT
TRBD1	TRBV7-9	TRBJ1-3	.	CASSLTFRDRAPSGNTIYF	TGTGCCAGCAGCTTGACATTCCGGGACAGGGCCCCCTCTGGAAACACCATATATTTT
TRBD2	TRBV7-2	TRBJ2-3	.	CASSLRRGTDTQYF	TGTGCCAGCAGCTTACGGCGGGGGACAGATACGCAGTATTTT
.	TRBV12-3/TRBV12-4	TRBJ2-7	.	CASSFILNYEQYF	TGTGCCAGCAGTTTCATTCTGAACTACGAGCAGTACTTC
TRBD1	TRBV6-2/TRBV6-3	TRBJ2-4	many	CASVSRGTGVNIQYF	TGTGCCAGCGTAAGCCGCGGGACAGGGGTAAACATTCAGTACTTC
.	TRBV19	TRBJ1-2	many	CASRKTTGLYGYTF	TGTGCCAGTAGAAAAACTACAGGGTTATATGGCTACACCTTC
TRBD1	TRBV7-9	TRBJ1-2	many	CASSLGTANYGYTF	TGTGCCAGCAGCTTGGGGACAGCTAACTATGGCTACACCTTC
.	TRBV11-2	TRBJ2-3	few	CASSWGDTQYF	TGTGCCAGCAGCTGGGGGGATACGCAGTATTTT
.	TRBV6-1	TRBJ2-3	few	CASRTGTLSTDTQYF	TGTGCCAGCAGGACCGGGACACTTAGCACAGATACGCAGTATTTT
.	TRBV5-4	TRBJ1-5	.	CASSFDRSNQPQHF	TGTGCCAGCAGCTTCGACAGAAGCAATCAGCCCCAGCATTTT
TRBD2	TRBV5-5	TRBJ2-3	few	CASSLEGTSRDTQYF	TGTGCCAGCAGCTTGGAAGGGACTAGTAGAGATACGCAGTATTTT
.	TRBV23-1	TRBJ2-2	few	CASSQIPTGELFF	TGCGCCAGCAGTCAAATCCCCACCGGGGAGCTGTTTTTT
.	TRBV20-1	TRBJ1-1	many	CSATGLTEAFF	TGCAGTGCTACAGGGCTCACTGAAGCTTTCTTT
.	TRBV20-1	TRBJ1-1	.	CSAATGGWPEAFF	TGCAGTGCTGCGACGGGGGGTTGGCCTGAAGCTTTCTTT
.	TRBV18	TRBJ2-1	many	CASSPRVGDNEQFF	TGTGCCAGCTCACCACGGGTCGGAGATAATGAGCAGTTCTTC
TRBD2	TRBV7-7	TRBJ2-2	.	CASSPGTSGPTGELFF	TGTGCCAGCAGCCCAGGGACTAGCGGGCCCACCGGGGAGCTGTTTTTT
.	TRBV29-1	TRBJ2-1	few	CSAEGPNNEQFF	TGCAGCGCCGAGGGACCGAACAATGAGCAGTTCTTC
.	TRBV20-1	TRBJ2-5	.	CSAPRSQDAETQYF	TGCAGTGCTCCACGATCCCAGGACGCAGAGACCCAGTACTTC
.	TRBV7-6	TRBJ2-7	.	CASSLVGGNEQYF	TGTGCCAGCAGCTTAGTGGGGGGCAACGAGCAGTACTTC
.	TRBV5-4	TRBJ2-3	many	CASSIGLSPGDTQYF	TGTGCCAGCAGCATCGGACTTTCCCCAGGGGATACGCAGTATTTT
TRBD2	TRBV7-6	TRBJ2-5	many	CASSAGTSGRAGETQYF	TGTGCCAGCAGCGCCGGGACTAGCGGGAGGGCCGGGGAGACCCAGTACTTC
.	TRBV12-3/TRBV12-4	TRBJ2-3	many	CASSFDREGDTQYF	TGTGCCAGCAGTTTTGACAGGGAGGGAGATACGCAGTATTTT
.	TRBV30	TRBJ2-7	many	CAWGTPGSYEQYF	TGTGCCTGGGGCACACCGGGCTCCTACGAGCAGTACTTC
.	TRBV10-1	TRBJ2-6	.	CASSDSGAGANVLTF	TGCGCCAGCAGTGACTCAGGGGCTGGGGCCAACGTCCTGACTTTC
.	TRBV11-2	TRBJ2-1	few	CASSYLERAREQFF	TGTGCCAGCAGCTACCTAGAGAGGGCGCGTGAGCAGTTCTTC
.	TRBV5-1	TRBJ1-1	.	CASSSHVGAEAFF	TGCGCCAGCAGCTCCCACGTTGGGGCTGAAGCTTTCTTT
.	TRBV4-2	TRBJ1-1	many	CASSQGHNTEAFF	TGTGCCAGCAGCCAAGGACATAACACTGAAGCTTTCTTT
.	TRBV20-1	TRBJ1-1	.	CSARDRGQGGEAFF	TGCAGTGCTAGAGATCGCGGGCAGGGAGGAGAAGCTTTCTTT
TRBD2	TRBV7-6	TRBJ2-7	few	CASSLGVAGAGEQYF	TGTGCCAGCAGCTTAGGGGTAGCGGGAGCTGGTGAGCAGTACTTC
TRBD1	TRBV5-1	TRBJ1-1	.	CASSVDRDAFF	TGCGCCAGCAGCGTAGACAGGGACGCTTTCTTT
TRBD2	TRBV4-2	TRBJ2-3	.	CPSRLGLAGVADTQYF	TGTCCCAGCAGACTTGGACTAGCGGGGGTCGCAGATACGCAGTATTTT
TRBD1	TRBV9	TRBJ1-2	.	CASSFQTGAGYTF	TGTGCCAGCAGCTTTCAGACAGGGGCTGGCTACACCTTC
.	TRBV7-2	TRBJ2-1	.	CASSPQGIHEQFF	TGTGCCAGCAGCCCACAGGGTATCCATGAGCAGTTCTTC
.	TRBV3-1	TRBJ2-7	few	CASSQAVGEQYF	TGTGCCAGCAGCCAAGCGGTGGGGGAGCAGTACTTC
TRBD2	TRBV9	TRBJ2-2	.	CASSVRLAGETGELFF	TGTGCCAGCAGCGTAAGACTAGCGGGAGAAACCGGGGAGCTGTTTTTT
.	TRBV14	TRBJ2-3	many	CASSPSSTDTQYF	TGTGCCAGCAGCCCCTCCTCGACAGATACGCAGTATTTT
.	TRBV19	TRBJ2-1	.	CASSLRGDGLGEQFF	TGTGCCAGTAGTCTCCGGGGCGACGGGTTGGGTGAGCAGTTCTTC